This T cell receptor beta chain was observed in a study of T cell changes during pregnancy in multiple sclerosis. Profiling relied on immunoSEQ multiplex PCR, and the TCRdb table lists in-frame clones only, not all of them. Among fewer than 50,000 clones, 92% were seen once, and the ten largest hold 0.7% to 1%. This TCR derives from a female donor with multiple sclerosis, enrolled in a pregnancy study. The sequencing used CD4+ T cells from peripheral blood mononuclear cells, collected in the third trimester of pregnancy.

The CDR3 coding sequence is TGTGCCTGGAGGAGACAGGGGGCCGGGGAGCTGTTTTTT. Translation gives CAWRRQGAGELFF. The J gene is TRBJ2-2, the V gene TRBV30; 9 positions agree with TRBD1. V lost 3 bases to trimming and J lost 6 bases; unmatched junction nucleotides: 2. The CDR3 extends over 13 amino acids. Germline V gene sequence: CDR1 GTSNPN, CDR2 SVGIG (reference sequence).